The present entry profiles one T cell receptor (beta chain) with its context. Which antigen it targets is not known. No base qualities exist here, and no much larger clone lies one base off it. The CDR3 covers 13 residues, taking in both the cysteine and the phenylalanine. Only the CDR3 DNA stays, 39 bases, in frame from base 1. V lost 7 bases and J lost 4 bases; the stretch between them is 14 bases long. According to the germline V gene, CDR1 reads SGHDT and CDR2 reads YYEEEE. Full-length TCR variable regions were amplified by 5' RACE PCR with constant-region reverse primers, followed by semi-nested PCR with Nested Universal Primer A. Using the ReliaPrep RNA Cell Miniprep System, total RNA was extracted, and the SMARTer RACE 5'/3' Kit was then used to reverse transcribe the RNA into 5'RACE-ready cDNA. Full-length TCR alpha and beta libraries were barcoded with multiplex adaptors and sequenced on an Illumina MiSeq. On the authors' methods: Sequencing data were pooled across the five patients for each of nine subset-tissue groups and compared by unsupervised clustering of TCR gene usage. The Morisita-Horn index was used to calculate repertoire similarity, with shared sequences weighted by how much each contributed to each repertoire. TCRdb trimmed public reads at Q25 via fastp, called clones via MiXCR and kept in-frame beta chains. Rows matching on CDR3 protein sequence are summarized as one entry with the most common DNA and genes. TCRdb, not the original authors, processed these V and J calls. This sample gives some 64,000 distinct CDR3 sequences in total; under 25% of them show up just once. Under 3.5% of the sample lies in the top ten.

Memory CD4+ T cells were isolated as CD4+CD45RO+CD25- cells. Tregs, naive and memory CD4+ T cells from tumor, blood and ipsilateral draining lymph nodes of a handful of breast cancer patients underwent full-length TCR alpha and beta sequencing. Tumor tissue and lymph nodes from ipsilateral axillary dissection were perfused with PBS, minced and digested with collagenase I and hyaluronidase. Ficoll density gradient centrifugation was used to isolate mononuclear cells from lymph nodes or from over 40 ml of peripheral blood. Sorted cell populations were confirmed by FACS to exceed 90% purity. The source of the sample is a study (dated by TCRdb to the mid-2010s). With respect to the entire study: The study set out to test whether tumor-infiltrating Tregs in breast cancer get recruited from blood Tregs or are instead converted in situ from other CD4+ T cell subsets.

Study-wide findings and limitations: The greatest overlap of tumor-infiltrating Treg TCR alpha and beta sequences was with tumor naive CD4+ T cells, followed next by blood naive CD4+ T cells. The TCR gene usage of tumor memory CD4+ T cells clustered together with blood and lymph node memory CD4+ cells and with lymph node naive CD4+ cells. Rather than covering whole repertoires, validation in the larger cohort was restricted to a single TCR beta V-J rearrangement.

This TCR came from a female donor with breast cancer. The specimen sequenced was memory CD4+ T cells sorted from a lymph node. The cell subset or site label corresponds to: memory CD4+ T cells, CD4+CD45RO+CD25-. The chain employs TRBV5-6 and TRBJ2-5, with no D gene named confidently. The DNA reads TGTGCCAGCCACGGGCCGGATCGAGAGACCCAGTACTTC. Translated, this is CASHGPDRETQYF.